The 12 T cell receptor beta chains presented below share a single source sample, sequenced in a study of T cell repertoires in cytomegalovirus infection. TCRdb redid the calling of the reads with MiXCR, one entry per CDR3 protein. The table lists about 600,000 distinct CDR3 sequences, 20% to 25% of them singletons, with 6.5% to 10% in the top ten. What was sequenced was CD8+ T cells from PBMCs. These receptors all come from a human donor in good health (CMV status not recorded). Some clones in this sample may be carry-over from other donors' samples.

In this sample, this clonotype turned up a few times. The V gene is TRBV6-2 or TRBV6-3, the J gene TRBJ2-5, with 7 bases fitting TRBD2. CDR3 length equals 15 residues. V lost 5 bases and J lost 5; bases outside the gene matches: 11. Germline CDR1 reads MNHEY; CDR2 reads SVGEGT. The CDR3: CASSPVTSSWETQYF. The CDR3 DNA reads as TGTGCCAGCAGTCCCGTGACTAGCAGTTGGGAGACCCAGTACTTC.

In regard to this clonotype: A single base separates this from a much larger clone, so it may be a read error. The chain combines TRBV6-5 with TRBJ1-1; D gene uncertain. Trimming removed 2 bases from V and 5 bases from J, with 9 bases in between. There are 13 residues in the CDR3. In germline, CDR1 is MNHEY, CDR2 SVGAGI. DNA for the CDR3: TGTGCCAGCAGTTACGTGAGGAGGACTGAAGCTTTCTTT. Translation: CASSYVRRTEAFF.

The V gene is TRBV6-1, the J gene TRBJ1-3, with 7 bases fitting TRBD1. The CDR3 is made up of 15 amino acids. CDR1 and CDR2 from the germline V gene are MNHNS and SASEGT. The V and J ends lost 10 bases and 1 base, in that order; junction bases with no gene match: 10. The CDR3 loop reads CATRGQQGSGNTIYF. The CDR3 DNA reads TGTGCCACTCGGGGGCAACAGGGGTCTGGAAACACCATATATTTT.

This clonotype was counted ten times or more. J is TRBJ2-1 and V is TRBV7-8, with D maybe TRBD1 (6 bases). The germline CDR1 and CDR2 sequences are SGHVS and FQNEAQ. This CDR3 spans 15 amino acids. V gave up 5 bases and J gave up 6 bases, with 17 bases separating them. The CDR3 loop is CASSPGTQVPNEQFF. DNA of the CDR3: TGTGCCAGCAGCCCCGGGACACAGGTTCCCAATGAGCAGTTCTTC.

The rearrangement uses TRBV27 and TRBJ1-6; D uncertain. The CDR3 totals 15 residues. The germline gives CDR1 MNHEY, CDR2 SMNVEV (reference sequence). V was cut by 2 bases and J by 6 bases, with 11 bases left in between. Here the CDR3 DNA reads TGTGCCAGCAGTTTAGCCTCTTTCGGTAATTCACCCCTCCACTTT. This sequence encodes CASSLASFGNSPLHF.

This clonotype appeared many times. The chain uses TRBV7-9 and TRBJ2-5; D is ambiguous. Germline lookup yields CDR1 SEHNR and CDR2 FQNEAQ (reference sequence). V was shortened by 5 bases and J by 0 bases, with 10 bases between the two germline ends. The CDR3 contains 14 residues. The CDR3 bases are TGTGCCAGCAGCCCCCGGGTGTACCAAGAGACCCAGTACTTC. Protein: CASSPRVYQETQYF.

This clonotype was seen ten or more times. The V gene is TRBV7-2, the J gene TRBJ1-5, with D perhaps matching TRBD1 (6 bases). The CDR3 has 17 amino acids. CDR1 and CDR2 (germline): SGHTA, FQGNSA. V was clipped by 2 bases and J by 0 bases, with 14 bases between them. The CDR3, as DNA: TGTGCCAGCAGCTTACAGACAGGCTTATATAGCAATCAGCCCCAGCATTTT. Its translation is CASSLQTGLYSNQPQHF.

This chain uses TRBV7-8 with TRBJ1-1, with a weak D call TRBD1 (6 bases). V shed 2 bases and J shed 4 bases, with 14 bases lying between them. CDR3 size: 15 residues. CDR1 SGHVS and CDR2 FQNEAQ come from the germline V gene. DNA for the CDR3: TGTGCCAGCAGCTTAAGCGGGGGGCGGTCCACTGAAGCTTTCTTT. This gives the protein CASSLSGGRSTEAFF.

This chain connects TRBV28 to TRBJ2-7; D call uncertain. Trimming left V 6 bases short and J 6 bases short, with 12 bases between. The CDR3 extends over 12 amino acids. The germline V gene has CDR1 MDHEN and CDR2 SYDVKM. The CDR3 loop is CASSDGRIEQYV. CDR3 bases: TGTGCCAGCAGCGACGGCAGGATCGAGCAGTACGTC.

V gene TRBV28 combines with J gene TRBJ1-1; possible D gene TRBD1, 5 bases. This CDR3 is 14 amino acids long. Germline V gene sequence: CDR1 MDHEN, CDR2 SYDVKM. Trimming stripped 3 bases from V and 3 bases from J, with 11 bases between. In DNA, the CDR3 is TGTGCCAGCAGTTTGGCTTCAGGGTACACTGAAGCTTTCTTT. Its protein is CASSLASGYTEAFF.

This clonotype was counted ten times or more. CDR3 bases: TGTGCCAGCAGCCGGGACGGAGAGACCCAGTACTTC. It is translated as CASSRDGETQYF. The rearrangement joins TRBV7-9 to TRBJ2-5; perhaps D is TRBD1 or TRBD2 (5 bases each). The CDR3 length is 12 residues. Looked up from germline, CDR1 is SEHNR and CDR2 is FQNEAQ (reference sequence). V lost 5 bases and J lost 4, with 8 bases in between.

This clonotype showed up just a few times. The chain has TRBV7-2 and TRBJ2-7; D might be TRBD1 (5 bases). CDR1 is SGHTA and CDR2 is FQGNSA in the germline V gene. V shed 1 base and J shed 7 bases, with 8 bases lying between them. This CDR3 region has 12 residues. The DNA of the CDR3 is TGTGCCAGCAGCTTAGGTTACAGGGAGCAGTACGTC. Its protein product is CASSLGYREQYV.